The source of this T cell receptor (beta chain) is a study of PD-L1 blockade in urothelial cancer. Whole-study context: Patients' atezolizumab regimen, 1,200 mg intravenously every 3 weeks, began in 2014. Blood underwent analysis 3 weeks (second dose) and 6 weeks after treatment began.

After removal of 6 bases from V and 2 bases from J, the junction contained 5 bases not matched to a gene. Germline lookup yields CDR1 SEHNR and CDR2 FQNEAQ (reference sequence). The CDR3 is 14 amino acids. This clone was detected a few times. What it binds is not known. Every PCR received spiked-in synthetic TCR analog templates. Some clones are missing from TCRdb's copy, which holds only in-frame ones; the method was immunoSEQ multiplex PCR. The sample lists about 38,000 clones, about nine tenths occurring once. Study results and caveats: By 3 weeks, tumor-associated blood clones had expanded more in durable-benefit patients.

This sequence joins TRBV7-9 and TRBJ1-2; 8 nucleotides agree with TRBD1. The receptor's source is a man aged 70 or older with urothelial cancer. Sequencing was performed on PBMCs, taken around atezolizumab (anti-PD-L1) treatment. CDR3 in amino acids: CASSYGQGNYGYTF. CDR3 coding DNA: TGTGCCAGCAGTTATGGACAGGGAAACTATGGCTACACCTTC.